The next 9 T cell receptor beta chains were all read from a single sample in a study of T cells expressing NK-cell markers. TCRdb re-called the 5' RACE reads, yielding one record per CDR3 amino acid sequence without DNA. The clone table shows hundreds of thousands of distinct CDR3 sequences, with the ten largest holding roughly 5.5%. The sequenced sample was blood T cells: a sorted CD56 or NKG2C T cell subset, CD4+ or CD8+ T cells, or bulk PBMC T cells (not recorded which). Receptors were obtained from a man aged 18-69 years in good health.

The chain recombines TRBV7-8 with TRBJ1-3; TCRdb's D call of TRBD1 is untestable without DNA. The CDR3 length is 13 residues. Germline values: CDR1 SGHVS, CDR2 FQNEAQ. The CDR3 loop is CASSVQGGNTIYF. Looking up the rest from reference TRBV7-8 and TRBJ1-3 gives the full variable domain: GAGVSQSPRYKVAKRGQDVALRCDPISGHVSLFWYQQALGQGPEFLTYFQNEAQLDKSGLPSDRFFAERPEGSVSTLKIQRTQQEDSAVYLCASSVQGGNTIYFGEGSWLTVV.

CDR3 in amino acids: CASRADRSSDTQYF. The rearrangement joins TRBV19 to TRBJ2-3; as DNA is missing, the TRBD1 call by TCRdb cannot be tested. Germline CDR1 LNHDA, CDR2 SQIVND (reference sequence). The CDR3 totals 14 residues.

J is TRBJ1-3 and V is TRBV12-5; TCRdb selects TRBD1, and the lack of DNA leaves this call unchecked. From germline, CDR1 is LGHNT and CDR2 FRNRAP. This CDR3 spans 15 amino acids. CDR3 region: CASAAGAFSGNTIYF. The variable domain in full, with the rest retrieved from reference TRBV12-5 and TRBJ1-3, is DARVTQTPRHKVTEMGQEVTMRCQPILGHNTVFWYRQTMMQGLELLAYFRNRAPLDDSGMPKDRFSAEMPDATLATLKIQPSEPRDSAVYFCASAAGAFSGNTIYFGEGSWLTVV.

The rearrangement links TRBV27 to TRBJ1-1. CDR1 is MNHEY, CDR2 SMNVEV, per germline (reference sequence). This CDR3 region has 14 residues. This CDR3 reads CASRMEWVNTEAFF.

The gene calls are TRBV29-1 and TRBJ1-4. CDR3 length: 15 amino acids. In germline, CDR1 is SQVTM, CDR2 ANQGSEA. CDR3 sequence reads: CSARRGPSTNEKLFF.

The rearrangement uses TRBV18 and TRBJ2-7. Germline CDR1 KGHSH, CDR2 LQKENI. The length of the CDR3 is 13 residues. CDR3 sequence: CASSPLKNYEQYF. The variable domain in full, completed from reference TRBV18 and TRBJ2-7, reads NAGVMQNPRHLVRRRGQEARLRCSPMKGHSHVYWYRQLPEEGLKFMVYLQKENIIDESGMPKERFSAEFPKEGPSILRIQQVVRGDSAAYFCASSPLKNYEQYFGPGTRLTVT.

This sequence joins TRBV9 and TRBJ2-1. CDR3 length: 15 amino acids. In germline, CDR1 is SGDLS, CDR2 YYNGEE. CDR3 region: CASSADPGNYNEQFF.

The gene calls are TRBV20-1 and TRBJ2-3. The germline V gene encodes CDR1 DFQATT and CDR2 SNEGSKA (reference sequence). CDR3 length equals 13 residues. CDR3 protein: CSAPMGSTDTQYF.

The CDR3 loop reads CSAITTSSYNEQFF. This chain uses TRBV20-1 with TRBJ2-1. The CDR3 length is 14 residues. The germline gives CDR1 DFQATT, CDR2 SNEGSKA (reference sequence).